Presented here are 18 T cell receptor beta chains from one specimen sequenced in a study of cytomegalovirus exposure and HLA in healthy donors. Libraries were prepared by immunoSEQ multiplex PCR; TCRdb keeps only in-frame clonotypes and omits some of them. The table lists 300,000 to 400,000 clones, 88% of them singletons. Sequenced: PBMCs. The receptors originated from a young man in good health and CMV-seronegative.

The chain joins TRBV6-5 to TRBJ1-2; 11 nucleotides agree with TRBD1. Germline V gene data show CDR1 as MNHEY and CDR2 as SVGAGI. The CDR3 loop spans 15 amino acids. V was pared by 5 bases and J by 4 bases, with 6 bases of the junction left unmatched. CDR3: CASSAEGTGGYGYTF. In DNA, the CDR3 is TGTGCCAGCAGTGCCGAAGGGACAGGGGGCTATGGCTACACCTTC.

V is TRBV6-1 and J is TRBJ2-5; D gene unclear. V lost 2 bases, J lost 1 base, and 11 bases lay in between. The CDR3 is made up of 15 amino acids. CDR1 and CDR2 (germline): MNHNS, SASEGT. The CDR3 reads CASSEQAGPQETQYF. CDR3 DNA: TGTGCCAGCAGTGAACAGGCCGGCCCCCAAGAGACCCAGTACTTC.

V and J are TRBV10-2 and TRBJ1-1; D might be TRBD1 (5 bases). CDR1 and CDR2 from the germline V gene are WSHSY and SAAADI. The ends were cut back, 3 bases at V and 4 bases at J, with 18 bases in the middle. This CDR3 has 16 residues. CDR3 region: CASSDPQSGGSTEAFF. The CDR3 nucleotides read TGCGCCAGCAGTGATCCCCAAAGCGGGGGGAGCACTGAAGCTTTCTTT.

This chain links TRBV9 with TRBJ1-5; 7 nucleotides line up with TRBD1. Germline values: CDR1 SGDLS, CDR2 YYNGEE. Unmatched junction bases numbered 10, after V lost 1 base and J lost 3 bases. The CDR3 runs 17 residues. For the CDR3, the DNA is TGTGCCAGCAGCGTATCCCCCTTACAGGGGTCCAATCAGCCCCAGCATTTT. Protein: CASSVSPLQGSNQPQHF.

The chain carries TRBV19 and TRBJ2-2; D is unresolved. Germline V gene data show CDR1 as LNHDA and CDR2 as SQIVND (reference sequence). The CDR3 runs to 12 residues. Trimming took 7 bases from V and 4 from J, leaving 7 bases between them. CDR3 amino acids: CASKIGTGELFF. Here the CDR3 DNA reads TGTGCCAGTAAGATCGGCACCGGGGAGCTGTTTTTT. Looking up the rest from reference TRBV19 and TRBJ2-2 gives the full variable domain: DGGITQSPKYLFRKEGQNVTLSCEQNLNHDAMYWYRQDPGQGLRLIYYSQIVNDFQKGDIAEGYSVSREKKESFPLTVTSAQKNPTAFYLCASKIGTGELFFGEGSRLTVL.

The rearrangement links TRBV19 to TRBJ2-6; 9 nucleotides line up with TRBD1. The CDR3 totals 16 residues. With 3 bases clipped from V and 2 bases from J, the junction kept 2 bases outside the gene matches. The germline V gene has CDR1 LNHDA and CDR2 SQIVND (reference sequence). CDR3 region: CASSMTGGPGANVLTF. The CDR3 DNA sequence: TGTGCCAGTAGTATGACAGGGGGTCCTGGGGCCAACGTCCTGACTTTC.

The chain couples TRBV5-6 to TRBJ2-3; D ambiguous. The CDR3 is 14 amino acids. The ends were cut back, 1 base at V and 2 bases at J, with 8 bases in the middle. Germline CDR1 and CDR2: SGHDT and YYEEEE. The CDR3 here is CASSLTTVTDTQYF. CDR3 bases: TGTGCCAGCAGCTTGACGACTGTCACAGATACGCAGTATTTT.

This clone was found once. This chain connects TRBV2 to TRBJ2-3; 10 bases map to TRBD2. The CDR3 is 15 residues long. V was pared by 6 bases and J by 6 bases, with 9 bases of the junction left unmatched. CDR1 and CDR2 (germline): SNHLY, FYNNEI. DNA of the CDR3: TGTGCCAGCAGGACCTTAGCGGGGGGAGCGGATACGCAGTATTTT. Protein sequence: CASRTLAGGADTQYF. Using reference TRBV2 and TRBJ2-3 for the parts outside the CDR3, the full variable domain is EPEVTQTPSHQVTQMGQEVILRCVPISNHLYFYWYRQILGQKVEFLVSFYNNEISEKSEIFDDQFSVERPDGSNFTLKIRSTKLEDSAMYFCASRTLAGGADTQYFGPGTRLTVL.

This chain joins TRBV7-2 and TRBJ2-1; tentative D call: TRBD2 (6 bases). V lost 2 bases and J lost 4, with 12 bases in between. CDR3 length equals 15 residues. Germline V lookup: CDR1 SGHTA, CDR2 FQGNSA. In DNA form, the CDR3 reads TGTGCCAGCAGCTTAATGGGCGGGGAATACAATGAGCAGTTCTTC. It yields the protein CASSLMGGEYNEQFF.

The chain carries TRBV6-5 and TRBJ1-5; D perhaps matches TRBD1 (5 bases). Trimming cost V 2 bases and J 7 bases, with 12 bases left between them. This CDR3 region has 14 residues. Looked up from germline, CDR1 is MNHEY and CDR2 is SVGAGI. Written as DNA, the CDR3 is TGTGCCAGCAGTTACAGCGGCGGGGACCAGCCCCAGCATTTT. It specifies CASSYSGGDQPQHF.

The chain combines TRBV6-1 with TRBJ1-4; 7 nucleotides agree with TRBD1. The germline V gene has CDR1 MNHNS and CDR2 SASEGT. The CDR3 extends over 15 amino acids. With 3 bases clipped from V and 4 bases from J, the junction kept 5 bases outside the gene matches. The DNA for the CDR3 is TGTGCCAGCAGTGATAACAGGGGCTTTAATGAAAAACTGTTTTTT. Its translation is CASSDNRGFNEKLFF.

The chain links TRBV27 to TRBJ2-7; 11 positions agree with TRBD1. Germline loops: CDR1 MNHEY, CDR2 SMNVEV (reference sequence). V shed 4 bases and J 5 bases; nucleotides not matched to a gene: 1. The CDR3 runs 13 residues. CDR3 sequence (DNA): TGTGCCAGCAGTTGGACAGGGGGCCACGAGCAGTACTTC. Its translation is CASSWTGGHEQYF.

This rearrangement joins TRBV7-8 to TRBJ1-2; no definite D call. Trimming took 0 bases from V and 3 from J, leaving 11 bases between them. The germline gives CDR1 SGHVS, CDR2 FQNEAQ. The CDR3 spans 15 residues. CDR3 amino acids: CASSLASERDYGYTF. The CDR3 DNA sequence: TGTGCCAGCAGCTTAGCCTCCGAGAGGGACTATGGCTACACCTTC.

This chain connects TRBV2 to TRBJ1-6; 8 bases are shared with TRBD1. The germline V gene has CDR1 SNHLY and CDR2 FYNNEI. V shed 8 bases and J 11 bases; nucleotides not matched to a gene: 8. This CDR3 region has 13 residues. CDR3 in DNA: TGTGCCAGCCGTGGGGACAGGAATCCACCCCTCCACTTT. Translation: CASRGDRNPPLHF. Full variable domain (rest looked up from reference TRBV2 and TRBJ1-6): EPEVTQTPSHQVTQMGQEVILRCVPISNHLYFYWYRQILGQKVEFLVSFYNNEISEKSEIFDDQFSVERPDGSNFTLKIRSTKLEDSAMYFCASRGDRNPPLHFGNGTRLTVT.

The chain uses TRBV5-1 and TRBJ2-2; 7 bases fit TRBD1. Germline assignment: CDR1 SGHRS and CDR2 YFSETQ. After removal of 0 bases from V and 5 bases from J, the junction contained 4 bases not matched to a gene. This CDR3 comprises 15 residues. CDR3 DNA: TGCGCCAGCAGCTTGGTAGGGGGCTTAACCGGGGAGCTGTTTTTT. It translates to CASSLVGGLTGELFF.

This chain links TRBV5-1 with TRBJ2-5; D is unclear. Germline values: CDR1 SGHRS, CDR2 YFSETQ. There are 14 residues in the CDR3. V shed 0 bases and J shed 1 base, with 7 bases lying between them. CDR3 DNA: TGCGCCAGCAGCTTGGAAGCGTTCCAAGAGACCCAGTACTTC. Translation gives CASSLEAFQETQYF.

This rearrangement joins TRBV30 to TRBJ1-1; D is perhaps TRBD1 (5 bases). Germline lookup yields CDR1 GTSNPN and CDR2 SVGIG (reference sequence). This CDR3 spans 15 amino acids. V gave up 7 bases and J gave up 3 bases, with 21 bases separating them. CDR3 sequence reads: CASNSPQLGDTEAFF. CDR3 bases: TGTGCCTCGAACAGCCCCCAGTTAGGGGACACTGAAGCTTTCTTT.

This chain uses TRBV27 with TRBJ2-7; possible D gene TRBD2, 7 bases. The CDR3 has 16 amino acids. V lost 2 bases and J lost 6, with 20 bases in between. Germline CDR1 and CDR2: MNHEY and SMNVEV (reference sequence). CDR3 nucleotides: TGTGCCAGCAGTTTAGGGGCGGGGGCCTTTTTGGGCGAGCAGTACTTC. The encoded protein is CASSLGAGAFLGEQYF.